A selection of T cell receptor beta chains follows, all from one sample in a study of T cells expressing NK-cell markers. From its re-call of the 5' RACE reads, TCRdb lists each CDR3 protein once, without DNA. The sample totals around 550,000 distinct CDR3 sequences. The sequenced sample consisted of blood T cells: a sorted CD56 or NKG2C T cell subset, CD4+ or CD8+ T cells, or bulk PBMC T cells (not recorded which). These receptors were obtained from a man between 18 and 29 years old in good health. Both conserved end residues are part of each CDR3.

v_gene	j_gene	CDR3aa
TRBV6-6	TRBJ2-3	CASSYRPDTQYF
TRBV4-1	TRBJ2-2	CASSQEDRRASTGELFF
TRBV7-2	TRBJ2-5	CASSLAHAQETQYF
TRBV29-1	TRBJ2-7	CSVEDSGEQYF
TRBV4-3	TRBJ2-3	CASSQETGYPTDTQYF
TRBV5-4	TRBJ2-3	CASSLELGFTDTQYF
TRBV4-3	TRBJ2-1	CASSLGTLAGGFNEQFF
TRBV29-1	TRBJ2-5	CSASLLAGGETQYF
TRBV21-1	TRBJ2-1	CASSKDEGSPYPHEQFF
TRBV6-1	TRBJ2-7	CASSSPGRALDEQYF
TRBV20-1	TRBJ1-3	CSAENPTGFGNTIYF
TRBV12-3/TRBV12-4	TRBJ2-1	CASGPAGVLEQFF
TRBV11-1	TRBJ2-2	CASSSHHWDGGELFF